This T cell receptor beta chain was sequenced in a study of technical replicates of blood from a few donors. Sequenced by immunoSEQ multiplex PCR; TCRdb stores in-frame clones only, minus some. The sample consists of some 70,000 clones, about 97% of them appearing once. This TCR came from a human donor in good health. Sequencing used T cells isolated from PBMCs.

CDR3 DNA sequence: TGTGCCAGCAGCTTAGCCAATAGCAATCAGCCCCAGCATTTT. Residues: CASSLANSNQPQHF. The chain joins TRBV7-2 to TRBJ1-5; no clear D. Looked up from germline, CDR1 is SGHTA and CDR2 is FQGNSA. Trimming left V 0 bases short and J 0 bases short, with 3 bases between. The CDR3 has 14 amino acids. The whole variable domain, remainder taken from reference TRBV7-2 and TRBJ1-5, is GAGVSQSPSNKVTEKGKDVELRCDPISGHTALYWYRQSLGQGLEFLIYFQGNSAPDKSGLPSDRFSAERTGGSVSTLTIQRTQQEDSAVYLCASSLANSNQPQHFGDGTRLSIL.